This paragraph reports one T cell receptor (beta chain). Its specificity is not known. Repertoires were generated with immunoSEQ multiplex PCR, while TCRdb's copy carries only in-frame clones and drops some. The data show 2 million to 3 million clones, 93% seen once. This entry is derived from a study of shared clonotypes between healthy human individuals. Study-wide results and caveats: Compared with memory subsets, naive subsets generally had larger estimated richness.

The V gene's germline CDR1 is SGDLS and CDR2 YYNGEE. The V end lost 3 bases, the J end lost 2 bases, and 18 bases lay between the germline ends. The CDR3 spans 18 residues. The material sequenced was naive CD4+ T cells from PBMCs. Subset denoted: CD45RA+ positively selected. The receptor comes from a young man in good health. Some clones in this sample may be carry-over from other donors' samples. This chain links TRBV9 with TRBJ2-6; possibly TRBD2 for D (5 bases). CDR3 nucleotides: TGTGCCAGCAGCGCCGCCGTCCTGGGGAGCGCTGGGGCCAACGTCCTGACTTTC. This codes for CASSAAVLGSAGANVLTF.